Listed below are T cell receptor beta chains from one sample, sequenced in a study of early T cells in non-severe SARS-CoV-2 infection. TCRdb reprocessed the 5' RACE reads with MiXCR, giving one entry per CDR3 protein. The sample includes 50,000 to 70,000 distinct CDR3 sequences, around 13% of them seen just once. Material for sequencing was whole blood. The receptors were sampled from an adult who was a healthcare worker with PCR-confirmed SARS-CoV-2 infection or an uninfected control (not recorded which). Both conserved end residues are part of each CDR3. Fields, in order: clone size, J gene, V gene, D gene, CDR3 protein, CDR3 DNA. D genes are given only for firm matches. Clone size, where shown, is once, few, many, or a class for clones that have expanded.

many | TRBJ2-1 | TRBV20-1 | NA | CSAGLSMGNEQFF | TGCAGTGCTGGCTTAAGCATGGGCAATGAGCAGTTCTTC
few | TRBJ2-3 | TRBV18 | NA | CASSPTSPQSGDTQYF | TGTGCCAGCTCACCCACGTCCCCACAGTCGGGAGATACGCAGTATTTT
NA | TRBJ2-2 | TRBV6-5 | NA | CASRVHGNTGELFF | TGTGCCAGCAGGGTTCACGGAAACACCGGGGAGCTGTTTTTT
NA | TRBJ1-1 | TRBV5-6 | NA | CASSLDRRGTEAFF | TGTGCCAGCAGCTTGGACCGCCGGGGGACTGAAGCTTTCTTT
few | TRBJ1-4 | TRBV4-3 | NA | CASSQRGLTNEKLFF | TGCGCCAGCAGCCAACGGGGATTAACTAATGAAAAACTGTTTTTT
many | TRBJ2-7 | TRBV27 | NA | CASSLSSQSYEQYF | TGTGCCAGCAGTTTATCGAGCCAGTCCTACGAGCAGTACTTC
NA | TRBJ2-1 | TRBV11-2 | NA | CASSLGDTYNEQFF | TGTGCCAGCAGCTTAGGGGACACCTACAATGAGCAGTTCTTC
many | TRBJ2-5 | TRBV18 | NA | CASSLTQGQTQYF | TGTGCCAGCTCACTAACTCAGGGACAGACCCAGTACTTC
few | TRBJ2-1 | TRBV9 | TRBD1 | CASSVGQVKNNEQFF | TGTGCCAGCAGCGTGGGACAGGTGAAAAACAATGAGCAGTTCTTC
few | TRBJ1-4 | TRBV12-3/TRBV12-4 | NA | CASRFSLDNEKLFF | TGTGCCAGCCGATTTTCCCTAGATAATGAAAAACTGTTTTTT
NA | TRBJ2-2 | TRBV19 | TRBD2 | CASSSGTSGPNTGELFF | TGTGCCAGTAGTTCCGGGACTAGCGGACCGAACACCGGGGAGCTGTTTTTT
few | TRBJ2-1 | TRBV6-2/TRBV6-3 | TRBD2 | CASSYGASGSNEQFF | TGTGCCAGCAGTTACGGGGCTAGCGGGAGCAATGAGCAGTTCTTC
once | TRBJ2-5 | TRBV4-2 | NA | CASSQGEGNQETQYF | TGTGCCAGCAGCCAGGGTGAGGGCAACCAAGAGACCCAGTACTTC
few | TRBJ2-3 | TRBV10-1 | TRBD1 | CASSGPHGQAAVDTQYF | TGCGCCAGCAGTGGGCCCCACGGACAGGCCGCGGTAGATACGCAGTATTTT
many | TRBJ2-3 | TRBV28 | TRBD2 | CASSPGLAGRYTQYF | TGTGCCAGCAGCCCGGGACTAGCGGGACGATATACGCAGTATTTT
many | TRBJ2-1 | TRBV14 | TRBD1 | CASSLPGQGRSEQFF | TGTGCCAGCAGCCTCCCGGGACAGGGGAGAAGTGAGCAGTTCTTC
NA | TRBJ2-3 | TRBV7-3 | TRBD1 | CASSPGQGSDTQYF | TGTGCCAGCAGCCCGGGACAGGGGTCAGATACGCAGTATTTT
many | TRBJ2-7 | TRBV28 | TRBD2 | CASSSPAGVPYEQYF | TGTGCCAGCAGTTCCCCCGCGGGAGTACCCTACGAGCAGTACTTC
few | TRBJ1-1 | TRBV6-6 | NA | CASSYGLGGHTEAFF | TGTGCCAGCAGTTACGGGTTAGGCGGACACACTGAAGCTTTCTTT
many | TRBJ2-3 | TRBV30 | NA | CAWTFSGDTQYF | TGTGCCTGGACCTTCTCGGGAGATACGCAGTATTTT
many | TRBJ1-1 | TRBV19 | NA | CASSTSMNTEAFF | TGTGCCAGTAGTACATCTATGAACACTGAAGCTTTCTTT
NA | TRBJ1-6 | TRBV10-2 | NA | CASSEGWANSPLHF | TGCGCCAGCAGTGAAGGCTGGGCCAATTCACCCCTCCACTTT
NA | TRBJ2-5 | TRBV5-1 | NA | CASSGNSYQETQYF | TGCGCCAGCAGCGGAAACTCATACCAAGAGACCCAGTACTTC